The next 24 T cell receptor beta chains were all read from a single sample in a study of blood T cells in healthy people across ages. The second PCR ran roughly 6 to 11 cycles with a sample-barcoded 5' primer and J-beta primers. TCRdb passed the 5' RACE reads through MiXCR, listing each CDR3 protein once. Here the sample spans 850,000 to 1,300,000 distinct CDR3 sequences, 40% to 55% being singletons. Source material: blood. The receptors derive from a woman aged 60-75 years in good health.

This clonotype was observed a handful of times. The rearrangement links TRBV27 to TRBJ1-2; D might be TRBD1 (6 bases). Germline-derived CDR1 and CDR2 are MNHEY and SMNVEV (reference sequence). The CDR3 length is 13 residues. With 3 bases removed from V and 8 bases from J, the gap between germline ends came to 13 bases. CDR3 nucleotide sequence: TGTGCCAGCAGTTTTCGGGGGGCCGGCGGCTACACCTTC. This gives the protein CASSFRGAGGYTF.

The chain employs TRBV6-1 and TRBJ2-6; D unclear. This CDR3 contains 16 residues. Germline CDR1 is MNHNS and CDR2 is SASEGT. Trimming left V 6 bases short and J 3 bases short, with 15 bases between. CDR3 amino acids: CASRSPDRGGANVLTF. The CDR3 DNA reads TGTGCCAGCAGGAGCCCAGACCGTGGTGGGGCCAACGTCCTGACTTTC.

The chain links TRBV12-3 or TRBV12-4 to TRBJ2-1, with TRBD2 matching 7 bases. This CDR3 has 14 residues. V was clipped by 1 base and J by 10 bases; unmatched bases: 7. For the CDR3, the DNA is TGTGCCAGCAGTTTAGGGGGGGGGTTATTAGAGCAGTTCTTC. Its protein product is CASSLGGGLLEQFF.

The chain couples TRBV28 to TRBJ1-2, with D uncertain. Germline values: CDR1 MDHEN, CDR2 SYDVKM. The CDR3 is made up of 16 amino acids. Deletions cut 10 bases from V and 1 base from J, with 22 bases between. The CDR3 loop is CAIMNEWGARNYGYTF. Written as DNA, the CDR3 is TGTGCCATCATGAACGAGTGGGGAGCGCGTAACTATGGCTACACCTTC.

The CDR3 nucleotides read TGTGCCAGCAGTTCAACAGGGGAAGGTGAGCAGTTCTTC. Amino acids: CASSSTGEGEQFF. The chain has TRBV27 and TRBJ2-1; 7 bases map to TRBD1. J lost 9 bases, V lost 4 bases, and 6 bases had no gene match. This CDR3 comprises 13 residues. Germline CDR1 is MNHEY and CDR2 is SMNVEV (reference sequence).

The chain joins TRBV7-3 to TRBJ2-5; 10 positions agree with TRBD1. This CDR3 region has 17 residues. Germline CDR1 SGHTA, CDR2 FQGTGA. Germline trimming cut 1 base from V and 11 bases from J; bases unmatched to any gene: 16. As DNA, the CDR3 is TGTGCCAGCAGCTTAAATGCCCCCGGGACAGGGGCGGCGGAGCAGTACTTC. Its translation is CASSLNAPGTGAAEQYF.

This sequence joins TRBV28 and TRBJ2-3, with D possibly matching TRBD1 (6 bases). CDR3 length equals 14 residues. CDR1 is MDHEN, CDR2 SYDVKM, per germline. V was shortened by 5 bases and J by 5 bases, with 14 bases between the two germline ends. The CDR3 is CASSILRGGDTQYF. The CDR3 region has the DNA TGTGCCAGCAGTATACTGAGAGGGGGAGATACGCAGTATTTT.

A remark on this clonotype: Relative to the germline gene, one junction end is altered; a read error may explain this. V gene TRBV7-9 combines with J gene TRBJ2-1, with 9 bases matching TRBD2. Germline CDR1 reads SEHNR; CDR2 reads FQNEAQ (reference sequence). This CDR3 has 14 amino acids. CDR3 nucleotide sequence: TGTGCCAGCAGCTATGGGACTAGCTACAATGGGCAGTTCTTC. It translates to CASSYGTSYNGQFF.

This clonotype was counted only a few times. CDR3 sequence (DNA): TGTGCCAGCATGGTTGACAGTATGGGGTACGGGGCCAACGTCCTGACTTTC. Amino acids: CASMVDSMGYGANVLTF. The V and J genes are TRBV6-6 and TRBJ2-6, with a tentative D call TRBD1 (5 bases). The CDR3 has 17 residues. Germline V gene sequence: CDR1 MNHNY, CDR2 SVGAGI (reference sequence). V was shortened by 7 bases and J by 4 bases, with 20 bases between the two germline ends.

The chain uses TRBV20-1 and TRBJ1-5; the match to TRBD1 covers 9 bases. CDR1 is DFQATT and CDR2 is SNEGSKA in the germline V gene (reference sequence). The CDR3 length is 14 residues. The junction had 4 bases not matched to a gene; V was cut back by 1 base and J by 6 bases. CDR3 residues: CSARAQTGGQPQHF. The CDR3 DNA is TGCAGTGCTAGAGCCCAGACAGGGGGTCAGCCCCAGCATTTT.

The chain is built from TRBV12-3 or TRBV12-4 and TRBJ1-1; 7 bases agree with TRBD1. CDR3 length equals 16 residues. Trimming at V came to 6 bases and at J to 1 base, leaving 11 bases not matched to a gene. CDR3 residues: CASSHDREGANTEAFF. In DNA, the CDR3 is TGTGCCAGCAGCCACGACAGGGAGGGTGCGAACACTGAAGCTTTCTTT.

This clonotype has just one count. The chain carries TRBV12-3 or TRBV12-4 and TRBJ2-7, with D possibly matching TRBD2 (6 bases). CDR3 length: 15 amino acids. V lost 6 bases and J lost 0, with 15 bases in between. The CDR3 is CASSGGLLSSYEQYF. In nucleotides, the CDR3 is TGTGCCAGCAGCGGAGGACTACTTAGCTCCTACGAGCAGTACTTC.

This clonotype came up a few times. The chain combines TRBV5-1 with TRBJ1-2; TRBD1 agrees at 9 bases. Germline CDR1 is SGHRS and CDR2 is YFSETQ. The CDR3 has 15 residues. With 3 bases clipped from V and 8 bases from J, the junction kept 11 bases outside the gene matches. This CDR3 is CASSYDPTGGKGYTF. The CDR3 DNA sequence: TGCGCCAGCAGCTACGACCCTACAGGGGGCAAAGGCTACACCTTC.

V is TRBV15 and J is TRBJ1-2; D remains unclear. Germline V gene lookup returns CDR1 LNHNV and CDR2 YYDKDF (reference sequence). Trimming took off 0 bases at V and 5 bases at J, with 19 bases between the two ends. This CDR3 is built from 17 residues. The CDR3 reads CATSRDNINSAGYGYTF. The DNA for the CDR3 is TGTGCCACCAGCAGAGATAACATCAACAGTGCGGGATATGGCTACACCTTC. Based on the CDR3 plus reference TRBV15 and TRBJ1-2, the full variable domain is DAMVIQNPRYQVTQFGKPVTLSCSQTLNHNVMYWYQQKSSQAPKLLFHYYDKDFNNEADTPDNFQSRRPNTSFCFLDIRSPGLGDTAMYLCATSRDNINSAGYGYTFGSGTRLTVV.

This clonotype was picked up one time. This sequence joins TRBV6-2 or TRBV6-3 and TRBJ2-1; a weak D match, TRBD2 (5 bases). Deletions cut 8 bases from V and 3 bases from J, with 8 bases between. Per germline, CDR1 MNHEY and CDR2 SVGEGT. The CDR3 totals 12 residues. The CDR3: CASWENYNEQFF. For the CDR3, the DNA is TGTGCCAGCTGGGAGAACTACAATGAGCAGTTCTTC.

V and J are TRBV7-9 and TRBJ2-1; 9 bases are a match to TRBD2. The CDR3 loop spans 15 amino acids. Germline V gives CDR1 SEHNR, CDR2 FQNEAQ (reference sequence). V was clipped by 5 bases and J by 5 bases; unmatched bases: 7. CDR3 DNA sequence: TGTGCCAGCAGCCCCGTAGCGGGGGCTAACAATGAGCAGTTCTTC. This sequence encodes CASSPVAGANNEQFF.

V and J are TRBV6-6 and TRBJ2-3; the D gene is possibly TRBD2 (6 bases). Trimming took off 7 bases at V and 9 bases at J, with 11 bases between the two ends. Germline V gene lookup returns CDR1 MNHNY and CDR2 SVGAGI (reference sequence). The CDR3 runs 11 residues. The CDR3 is CASTMEGTQYF. The CDR3 region has the DNA TGTGCCAGCACGATGGAGGGGACGCAGTATTTT.

The gene calls are TRBV5-4 and TRBJ2-2; possible D gene TRBD1, 5 bases. This CDR3 has 15 amino acids. Germline CDR1 SGHNT, CDR2 YYREEE (reference sequence). V was cut by 3 bases and J by 0 bases, with 9 bases left in between. The CDR3 region has the DNA TGTGCCAGCAGCTCCAGGACAACGAACACCGGGGAGCTGTTTTTT. Translation: CASSSRTTNTGELFF.

This clonotype was observed many times. The V gene is TRBV28, the J gene TRBJ2-5, with unresolved D. The V gene lost 2 bases and the J gene lost 9 bases, with 13 bases spanning the gap. The CDR3 runs 13 residues. The germline V gene has CDR1 MDHEN and CDR2 SYDVKM. CDR3 loop: CASSLARLTPQYF. CDR3 bases: TGTGCCAGCAGTTTAGCTCGCTTAACCCCCCAGTACTTC.

This chain joins TRBV4-1 and TRBJ2-3, with D perhaps being TRBD1 or TRBD2 (5 bases each). CDR3 length equals 17 residues. Per the germline V gene, CDR1 is MGHRA and CDR2 is YSYEKL. V was trimmed by 4 bases and J by 0 bases, leaving 17 bases between them. The CDR3 loop is CASSRSGHGASTDTQYF. CDR3 DNA: TGCGCCAGCAGCCGCAGCGGACACGGTGCTAGCACAGATACGCAGTATTTT.

This clonotype was found many times. The chain is built from TRBV27 and TRBJ1-6; a weak D match, TRBD1 (6 bases). The CDR3 spans 16 residues. Per germline, CDR1 MNHEY and CDR2 SMNVEV (reference sequence). V was cut by 5 bases and J by 8 bases, with 19 bases left in between. As DNA, the CDR3 is TGTGCCAGCAGTCCCGGAGTACAGGGTTCGGATTCACCCCTCCACTTT. The encoded protein is CASSPGVQGSDSPLHF.

This clonotype was counted many times. J is TRBJ2-7 and V is TRBV28; D is possibly TRBD1 (6 bases). The V end lost 4 bases, the J end lost 2 bases, and 12 bases lay between the germline ends. The CDR3 covers 14 residues. From germline, CDR1 is MDHEN and CDR2 SYDVKM. As DNA, the CDR3 is TGTGCCAGCAGTTCTACCGGGACAACCTACGAGCAGTACTTC. This codes for CASSSTGTTYEQYF.

This chain links TRBV20-1 with TRBJ2-3; D possibly uses TRBD1 or TRBD2 (5 bases each). This CDR3 is built from 14 residues. The V end was cut by 6 bases, the J end by 7 bases, with 20 bases between. Looked up from germline, CDR1 is DFQATT and CDR2 is SNEGSKA (reference sequence). This CDR3 reads CSAPEPGRPNTQYF. For the CDR3, the DNA is TGCAGTGCCCCGGAACCGGGACGACCAAATACGCAGTATTTT.

This chain joins TRBV7-6 and TRBJ2-3; 10 nucleotides line up with TRBD2. Trimming removed 1 base from V and 7 bases from J; junction bases left unmatched: 11. CDR3 length equals 17 residues. In germline, CDR1 is SGHVS, CDR2 FNYEAQ. The CDR3 coding sequence is TGTGCCAGCAGCTTAGAGGGGCCTAGCGGGAGAAGAAATACGCAGTATTTT. Protein: CASSLEGPSGRRNTQYF.